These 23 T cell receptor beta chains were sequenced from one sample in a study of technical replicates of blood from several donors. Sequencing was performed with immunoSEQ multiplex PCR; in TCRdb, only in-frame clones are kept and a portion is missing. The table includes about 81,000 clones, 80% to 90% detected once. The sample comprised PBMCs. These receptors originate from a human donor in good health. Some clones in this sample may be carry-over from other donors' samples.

The CDR3 DNA follows: TGCAGCGCCCAGGCCTATAGCGAGCAGTACTTC. Translating it yields CSAQAYSEQYF. The chain couples TRBV29-1 to TRBJ2-7; D ambiguous. The CDR3 is 11 amino acids. V was pared by 7 bases and J by 6 bases, with 13 bases between. The germline V gene encodes CDR1 SQVTM and CDR2 ANQGSEA.

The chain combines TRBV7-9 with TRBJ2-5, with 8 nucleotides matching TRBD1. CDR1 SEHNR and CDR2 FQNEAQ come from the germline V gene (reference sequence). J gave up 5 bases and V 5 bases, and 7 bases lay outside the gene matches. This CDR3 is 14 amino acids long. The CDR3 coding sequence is TGTGCCAGCAGCACTAGACAGGGGCGGGAGACCCAGTACTTC. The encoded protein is CASSTRQGRETQYF.

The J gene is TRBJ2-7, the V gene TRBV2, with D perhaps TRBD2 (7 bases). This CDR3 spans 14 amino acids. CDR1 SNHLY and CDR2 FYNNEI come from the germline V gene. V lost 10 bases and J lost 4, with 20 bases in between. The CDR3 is CATHRGAQGYEQYF. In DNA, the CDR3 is TGTGCCACCCACCGGGGGGCCCAAGGTTACGAGCAGTACTTC.

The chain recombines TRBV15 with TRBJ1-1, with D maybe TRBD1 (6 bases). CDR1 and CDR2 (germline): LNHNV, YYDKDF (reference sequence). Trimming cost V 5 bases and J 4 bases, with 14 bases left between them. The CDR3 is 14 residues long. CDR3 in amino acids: CATSSHRDGTEAFF. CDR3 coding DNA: TGTGCCACCAGCTCTCACAGGGATGGCACTGAAGCTTTCTTT.

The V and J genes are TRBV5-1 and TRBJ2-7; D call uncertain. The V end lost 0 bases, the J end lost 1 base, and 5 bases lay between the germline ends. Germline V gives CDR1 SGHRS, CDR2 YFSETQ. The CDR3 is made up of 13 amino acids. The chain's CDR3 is CASSLVVSYEQYF. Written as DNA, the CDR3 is TGCGCCAGCAGCTTGGTAGTTTCCTACGAGCAGTACTTC.

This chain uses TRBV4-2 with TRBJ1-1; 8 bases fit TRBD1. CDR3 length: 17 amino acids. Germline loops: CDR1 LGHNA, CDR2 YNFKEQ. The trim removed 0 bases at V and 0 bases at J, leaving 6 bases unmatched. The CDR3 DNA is TGTGCCAGCAGCCAAGATTTGACAGGGGCTATGAACACTGAAGCTTTCTTT. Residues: CASSQDLTGAMNTEAFF.

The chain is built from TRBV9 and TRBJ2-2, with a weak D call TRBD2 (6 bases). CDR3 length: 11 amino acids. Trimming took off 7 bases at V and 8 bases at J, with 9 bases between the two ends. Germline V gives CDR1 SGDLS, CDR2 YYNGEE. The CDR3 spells CASGGRGELFF. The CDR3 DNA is TGTGCCAGCGGAGGGCGAGGGGAGCTGTTTTTT.

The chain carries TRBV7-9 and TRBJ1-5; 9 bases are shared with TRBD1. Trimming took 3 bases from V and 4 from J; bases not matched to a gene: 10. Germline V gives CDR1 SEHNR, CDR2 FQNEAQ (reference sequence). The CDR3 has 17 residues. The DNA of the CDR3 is TGTGCCAGCAGCTTTATCGGGACAGGGACAATTAATCAGCCCCAGCATTTT. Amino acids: CASSFIGTGTINQPQHF.

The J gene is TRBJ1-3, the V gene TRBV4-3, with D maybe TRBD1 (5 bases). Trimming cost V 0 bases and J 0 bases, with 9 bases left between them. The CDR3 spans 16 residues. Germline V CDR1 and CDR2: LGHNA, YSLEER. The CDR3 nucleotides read TGCGCCAGCAGCCAAGATCGACAGATCTCTGGAAACACCATATATTTT. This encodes CASSQDRQISGNTIYF.

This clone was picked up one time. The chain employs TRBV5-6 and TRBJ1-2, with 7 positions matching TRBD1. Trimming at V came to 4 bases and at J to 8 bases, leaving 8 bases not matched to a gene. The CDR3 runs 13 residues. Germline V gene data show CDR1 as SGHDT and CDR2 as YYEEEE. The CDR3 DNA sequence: TGTGCCAGCAGCCTAACAGGGGAGAGCGGCTACACCTTC. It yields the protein CASSLTGESGYTF.

CDR3 in DNA: TGTGCCAGCAGCTTGGGAGACAGGGAGTGGGATTCACCCCTCCACTTT. This gives the protein CASSLGDREWDSPLHF. The chain uses TRBV7-6 and TRBJ1-6; 7 bases are a match to TRBD1. Germline values: CDR1 SGHVS, CDR2 FNYEAQ. The CDR3 loop spans 16 amino acids. The J segment lost 8 bases and the V segment lost 3 bases, leaving 10 bases of the junction unmatched.

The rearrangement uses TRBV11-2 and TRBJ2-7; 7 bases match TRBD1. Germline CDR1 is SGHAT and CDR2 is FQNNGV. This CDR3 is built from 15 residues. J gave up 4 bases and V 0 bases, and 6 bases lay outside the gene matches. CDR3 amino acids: CASSLDRQGVYEQYF. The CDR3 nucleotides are TGTGCCAGCAGCTTAGATCGGCAGGGGGTATACGAGCAGTACTTC.

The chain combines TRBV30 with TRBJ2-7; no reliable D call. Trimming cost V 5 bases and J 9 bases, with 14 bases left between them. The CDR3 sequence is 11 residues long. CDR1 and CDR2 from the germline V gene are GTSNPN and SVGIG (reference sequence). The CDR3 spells CAWGDFLGQYF. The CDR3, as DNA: TGTGCCTGGGGAGACTTCCTAGGGCAGTACTTC.

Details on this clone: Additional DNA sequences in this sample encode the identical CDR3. In DNA, the CDR3 is TGTGCCAGCAGCTTGGGGCAGGGGGGCTACAATGAGCAGTTCTTC. Amino acids: CASSLGQGGYNEQFF. The chain is built from TRBV5-4 and TRBJ2-1, with D possibly matching TRBD1 (7 bases). This CDR3 is 15 amino acids long. The V end lost 0 bases, the J end lost 3 bases, and 10 bases lay between the germline ends. Looked up from germline, CDR1 is SGHNT and CDR2 is YYREEE (reference sequence).

CDR3 in DNA: TGTGCCAGCAGCTTACAAAGGGGGACCTACGAGCAGTACTTC. Translated: CASSLQRGTYEQYF. The chain is built from TRBV7-2 and TRBJ2-7; a weak D match, TRBD1 (6 bases). V was trimmed by 2 bases and J by 2 bases, leaving 10 bases between them. Germline V gene lookup returns CDR1 SGHTA and CDR2 FQGNSA. This CDR3 contains 14 residues.

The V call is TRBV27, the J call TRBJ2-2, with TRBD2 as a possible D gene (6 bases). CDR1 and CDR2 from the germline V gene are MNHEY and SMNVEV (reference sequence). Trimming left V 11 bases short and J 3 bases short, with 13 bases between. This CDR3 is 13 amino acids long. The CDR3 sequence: CAARSGYTGELFF. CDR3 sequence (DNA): TGTGCCGCACGAAGCGGGTACACCGGGGAGCTGTTTTTT.

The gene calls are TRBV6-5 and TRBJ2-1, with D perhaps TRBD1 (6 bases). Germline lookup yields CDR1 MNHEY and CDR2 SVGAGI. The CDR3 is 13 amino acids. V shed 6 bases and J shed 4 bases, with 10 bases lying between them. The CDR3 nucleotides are TGTGCCAGCAGCCAGGGGCGGTACAATGAGCAGTTCTTC. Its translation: CASSQGRYNEQFF.

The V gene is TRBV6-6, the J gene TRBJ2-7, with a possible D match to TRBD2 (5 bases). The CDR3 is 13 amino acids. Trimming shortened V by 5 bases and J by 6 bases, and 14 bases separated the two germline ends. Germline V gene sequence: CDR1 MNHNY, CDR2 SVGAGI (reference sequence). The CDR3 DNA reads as TGTGCCAGCAGTCTACTCGGGAACGTCGAGCAGTACTTC. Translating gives CASSLLGNVEQYF.

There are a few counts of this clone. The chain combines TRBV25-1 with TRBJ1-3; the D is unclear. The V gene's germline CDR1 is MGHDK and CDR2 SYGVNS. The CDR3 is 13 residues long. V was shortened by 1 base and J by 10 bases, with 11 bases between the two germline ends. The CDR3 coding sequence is TGTGCCAGCAGTGAATCGGGTGGCTCTACCATATATTTT. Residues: CASSESGGSTIYF.

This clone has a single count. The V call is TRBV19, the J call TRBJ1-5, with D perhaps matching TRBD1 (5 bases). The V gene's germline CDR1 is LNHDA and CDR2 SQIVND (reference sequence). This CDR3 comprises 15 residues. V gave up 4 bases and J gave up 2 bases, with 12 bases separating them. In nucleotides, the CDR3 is TGTGCCAGTAGTACCGGGGGGAGAGGCAATCAGCCCCAGCATTTT. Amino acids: CASSTGGRGNQPQHF.

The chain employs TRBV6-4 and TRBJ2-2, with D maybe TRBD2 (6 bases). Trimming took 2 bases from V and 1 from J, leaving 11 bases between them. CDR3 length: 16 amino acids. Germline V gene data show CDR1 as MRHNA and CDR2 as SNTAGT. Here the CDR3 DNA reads TGTGCCAGCAGTGACGAAGGCGGGGTGAACACCGGGGAGCTGTTTTTT. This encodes CASSDEGGVNTGELFF.

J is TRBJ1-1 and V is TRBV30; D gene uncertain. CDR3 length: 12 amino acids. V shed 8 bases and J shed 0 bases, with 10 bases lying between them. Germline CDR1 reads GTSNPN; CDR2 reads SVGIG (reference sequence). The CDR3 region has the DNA TGTGCCCAAGAGGCGGTGAACACTGAAGCTTTCTTT. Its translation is CAQEAVNTEAFF.

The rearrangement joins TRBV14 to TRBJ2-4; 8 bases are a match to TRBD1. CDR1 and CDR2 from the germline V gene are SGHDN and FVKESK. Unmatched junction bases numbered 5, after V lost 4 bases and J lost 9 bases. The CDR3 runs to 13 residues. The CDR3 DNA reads TGTGCCAGCAGCCGGACAGGGTACGGCATTCAGTACTTC. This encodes CASSRTGYGIQYF.